This T cell receptor (beta chain) derives from a study of blood T cells in healthy people across ages. Study summary: Capture via template switching afforded approximately one barcoded beta molecule per two T cells.

Caucasian, healthy and from Russia, the donors were aged between roughly 6 and 95. With a J-beta primer mix and a sample-barcoded 5' primer, a second PCR ran about 7 to 12 cycles. TCRdb recomputed calls from the 5' RACE reads with MiXCR, one row per CDR3 protein. The sample has hundreds of thousands of distinct CDR3 sequences, just under 25% seen once; the top ten hold 9.4%. The same sample was also used in a study of T cells of mothers and their children. As that study records: A few mothers and their six children, all healthy Caucasians, donated. A second PCR was performed with the M1S primer. This primer added sample barcodes and 2-4 random nucleotides.

Sequencing was carried out using blood. This clonotype was sampled from a boy younger than 18 in good health.

The CDR3: CASSLDLGGTDTQYF. CDR3 coding DNA: TGCGCCAGCAGCTTGGACCTCGGGGGCACAGATACGCAGTATTTT. The chain employs TRBV5-1 and TRBJ2-3; D may be TRBD2 (5 bases). Germline V gene data show CDR1 as SGHRS and CDR2 as YFSETQ. Trimming left V 0 bases short and J 1 base short, with 9 bases between. The CDR3 consists of 15 residues.